One sample yielded the 19 T cell receptor beta chains listed below, sequenced in a study of early T cells in non-severe SARS-CoV-2 infection. TCRdb fed the 5' RACE reads into MiXCR, producing one record per CDR3 protein. Here the sample spans just under 65,000 distinct CDR3 sequences, 8.8% being singletons. This specimen was whole blood, taken at baseline. All receptors come from an adult who was a healthcare worker with PCR-confirmed SARS-CoV-2 infection or an uninfected control (not recorded which).

This clonotype showed up many times. The V gene is TRBV7-9, the J gene TRBJ1-1; D perhaps matches TRBD1 (5 bases). CDR3 length: 13 amino acids. The germline gives CDR1 SEHNR, CDR2 FQNEAQ (reference sequence). V was pared by 2 bases and J by 10 bases, with 14 bases between. CDR3 amino acids: CASSLSGMGGAFF. In DNA, the CDR3 is TGTGCCAGCAGCTTATCCGGGATGGGGGGAGCTTTCTTT. The entire variable domain, with the rest obtained from reference TRBV7-9 and TRBJ1-1, is as follows: DTGVSQNPRHKITKRGQNVTFRCDPISEHNRLYWYRQTLGQGPEFLTYFQNEAQLEKSRLLSDRFSAERPKGSFSTLEIQRTEQGDSAMYLCASSLSGMGGAFFGQGTRLTVV.

The chain employs TRBV28 and TRBJ1-3; TRBD1 agrees at 10 bases. Germline values: CDR1 MDHEN, CDR2 SYDVKM. The CDR3 sequence is 19 residues long. The V and J ends lost 0 bases and 0 bases, in that order; junction bases with no gene match: 8. CDR3 nucleotide sequence: TGTGCCAGCAGTTTATGGGGGACAGGGGTCTTCCTCTCTGGAAACACCATATATTTT. This gives the protein CASSLWGTGVFLSGNTIYF.

This clonotype appeared many times. This chain's CDR3 is CASKLGPSAYEQYF. For the CDR3, the DNA is TGTGCCAGCAAACTCGGCCCATCGGCCTACGAGCAGTACTTC. The V gene is TRBV6-1, the J gene TRBJ2-7; D remains ambiguous. Germline loops: CDR1 MNHNS, CDR2 SASEGT. The CDR3 loop spans 14 amino acids. V dropped 7 bases and J dropped 2 bases, with 15 bases sitting between them.

This clonotype has a count of ten or more. The gene calls are TRBV4-1 and TRBJ2-1; D is undetermined. The germline V gene has CDR1 MGHRA and CDR2 YSYEKL. Trimming stripped 3 bases from V and 1 base from J, with 13 bases between. This CDR3 has 16 amino acids. The CDR3 region has the DNA TGCGCCAGCAGCCATGCCGACGGGCTGTCCTACAATGAGCAGTTCTTC. Translated, it gives CASSHADGLSYNEQFF.

This clonotype showed up many times. The chain recombines TRBV18 with TRBJ1-4; D gene unclear. The V end lost 3 bases, the J end lost 5 bases, and 16 bases lay between the germline ends. This CDR3 is built from 16 residues. Germline CDR1 KGHSH, CDR2 LQKENI. The DNA of the CDR3 is TGTGCCAGCTCACCCCTTTCGGGCGCCGGAAATGAAAAACTGTTTTTT. It codes for CASSPLSGAGNEKLFF.

This clonotype occurred many times. The chain combines TRBV18 with TRBJ1-1, with a tentative D call TRBD1 (6 bases). The germline V gene encodes CDR1 KGHSH and CDR2 LQKENI. The CDR3 has 15 amino acids. Trimming stripped 3 bases from V and 3 bases from J, with 14 bases between. The CDR3 here is CASSPGGGGDTEAFF. CDR3 sequence (DNA): TGTGCCAGCTCACCGGGAGGGGGAGGAGACACTGAAGCTTTCTTT.

This clonotype was seen repeatedly, ten times or more. V gene TRBV2 combines with J gene TRBJ2-3; D not certain. V was shortened by 8 bases and J by 1 base, with 13 bases between the two germline ends. CDR1 is SNHLY, CDR2 FYNNEI, per germline. The CDR3 has 14 amino acids. The CDR3 spells CASGLDSGTDTQYF. The CDR3 DNA reads TGTGCCAGCGGTTTGGATTCCGGCACAGATACGCAGTATTTT.

In its sample, this clonotype was seen many times. The J gene is TRBJ2-1, the V gene TRBV15, with 7 bases fitting TRBD2. Germline V CDR1 and CDR2: LNHNV, YYDKDF (reference sequence). V lost 1 base, J lost 6 bases, and 6 bases stayed unmatched. The CDR3 loop spans 15 amino acids. The CDR3 nucleotides are TGTGCCACCAGCAGAGTCCTAGGGGAGGGCAATGAGCAGTTCTTC. It translates to CATSRVLGEGNEQFF.

In this sample, this clonotype turned up a few times. The chain combines TRBV6-2 or TRBV6-3 with TRBJ2-7, with no clear D. This CDR3 spans 12 amino acids. Trimming shortened V by 6 bases and J by 2 bases, and 8 bases separated the two germline ends. Germline V CDR1 and CDR2: MNHEY, SVGEGT. CDR3 protein: CASSRGTYEQYF. The CDR3 bases are TGTGCCAGCAGCCGTGGAACCTACGAGCAGTACTTC.

This sequence joins TRBV4-1 and TRBJ1-1, with D possibly matching TRBD1 (5 bases). V was pared by 1 base and J by 3 bases, with 15 bases between. The CDR3 loop spans 16 amino acids. CDR1 MGHRA and CDR2 YSYEKL come from the germline V gene. CDR3 coding DNA: TGCGCCAGCAGCCAAGGGGGACTACGGGCTTACACTGAAGCTTTCTTT. It yields the protein CASSQGGLRAYTEAFF.

This clonotype was counted a few times. The rearrangement links TRBV19 to TRBJ2-5; D may be TRBD1 (7 bases). The CDR3 extends over 15 amino acids. V lost 5 bases, J lost 5 bases, and 18 bases lay in between. In germline, CDR1 is LNHDA, CDR2 SQIVND (reference sequence). CDR3 loop: CASSGRQGLRETQYF. CDR3 nucleotides: TGTGCCAGTAGTGGAAGACAGGGACTTAGGGAGACCCAGTACTTC.

Of note for this clonotype: An end of the junction does not agree with germline; a read error may underlie this. The V and J genes are TRBV3-1 and TRBJ1-1; 11 bases agree with TRBD1. The CDR3 covers 14 residues. Germline assignment: CDR1 LGHDT and CDR2 YNNKEL (reference sequence). CDR3 sequence reads: CASNQPGQGVKAFF. The CDR3 bases are TGTGCCAGCAACCAACCGGGACAGGGGGTAAAGGCTTTCTTT.

This chain links TRBV4-2 with TRBJ2-1; D perhaps matches TRBD2 (5 bases). CDR1 and CDR2 from the germline V gene are LGHNA and YNFKEQ. With 0 bases removed from V and 1 base from J, the gap between germline ends came to 10 bases. The CDR3 loop spans 16 amino acids. The CDR3 reads CASSQEPSPSYNEQFF. For the CDR3, the DNA is TGTGCCAGCAGCCAAGAGCCTAGCCCATCCTACAATGAGCAGTTCTTC.

This chain uses TRBV18 with TRBJ1-5, with 7 bases matching TRBD1. The CDR3 length is 15 residues. Germline CDR1 and CDR2: KGHSH and LQKENI. Unmatched junction bases numbered 4, after V lost 3 bases and J lost 2 bases. The CDR3 protein is CASSPDREGNQPQHF. The CDR3 DNA reads TGTGCCAGCTCACCCGACAGGGAGGGCAATCAGCCCCAGCATTTT.

The CDR3 DNA follows: TGTGCCAGTAGTATAGAATTCCGGGGACCGAGAGATGGCTACACCTTC. It codes for CASSIEFRGPRDGYTF. The chain is built from TRBV19 and TRBJ1-2; D is possibly TRBD1 (5 bases). Germline V lookup: CDR1 LNHDA, CDR2 SQIVND (reference sequence). The CDR3 contains 16 residues. V was cut by 0 bases and J by 6 bases, with 17 bases left in between.

This clonotype was counted many times. The rearrangement links TRBV6-6 to TRBJ2-5; weak D call: TRBD1 (5 bases). CDR1 MNHNY and CDR2 SVGAGI come from the germline V gene (reference sequence). With 5 bases removed from V and 5 bases from J, the gap between germline ends came to 12 bases. This CDR3 is 13 amino acids long. DNA for the CDR3: TGTGCCAGCAGTCAGGTCAAGGGGGAGACCCAGTACTTC. Protein sequence: CASSQVKGETQYF.

The chain carries TRBV20-1 and TRBJ2-3; TRBD1 matches at 9 bases. The CDR3 sequence is 15 residues long. The germline gives CDR1 DFQATT, CDR2 SNEGSKA (reference sequence). The junction had 3 bases not matched to a gene; V was cut back by 1 base and J by 1 base. CDR3 sequence: CSARVRDRGTDTQYF. The CDR3 DNA is TGCAGTGCTAGAGTGAGGGACAGGGGCACAGATACGCAGTATTTT.

The rearrangement links TRBV3-1 to TRBJ1-3; D is undetermined. Germline V CDR1 and CDR2: LGHDT, YNNKEL (reference sequence). This CDR3 has 15 amino acids. V was trimmed by 1 base and J by 3 bases, leaving 10 bases between them. CDR3: CASSQVQMGGNTIYF. CDR3 bases: TGTGCCAGCAGCCAAGTCCAGATGGGTGGAAACACCATATATTTT.

This chain links TRBV4-3 with TRBJ2-2; D gene ambiguous. From germline, CDR1 is LGHNA and CDR2 YSLEER. There are 12 residues in the CDR3. Trimming removed 1 base from V and 7 bases from J, with 4 bases in between. The CDR3 coding sequence is TGCGCCAGCAGCCAAGTCGGCGGGGAGCTGTTTTTT. It codes for CASSQVGGELFF.